The T cell receptor (beta chain) described here comes from a study of CD8 T cells in ankylosing spondylitis (dated by TCRdb to 2017 to 2019). With regard to the full study: The study profiled T cell receptor beta repertoires in healthy donors and ankylosing spondylitis patients to find disease-linked TCR variants. The full study cohort comprised roughly 24 ankylosing spondylitis patients and 110 or so healthy donors. Peripheral blood samples were taken, and synovial fluid was additionally collected from ankylosing spondylitis patients. What the work shows at the level of the full study, not this receptor alone: Blood from ankylosing spondylitis patients appeared to be characterized by a TCR beta motif made up of several highly homologous amino acid variants. According to the report, matched synovial fluid samples from ankylosing spondylitis patients were significantly enriched for the disease-linked clones. Some motif variants were previously reported in synovial fluid and blood of reactive arthritis patients, suggesting common disease-initiation mechanisms. The disease-linked clones showed a CD8+ phenotype and occurred at relatively low frequencies in peripheral blood.

A word on this clonotype: It has no known antigen specificity. The sample holds no much larger clone one base away, and base qualities are not on file.

According to the germline V gene, CDR1 reads LGHNA and CDR2 reads YSLEER. Measured from the cysteine to the phenylalanine, the CDR3 is 14 residues long. Here the CDR3 DNA is all that survives: 42 bases in frame from base 1. The junction shows trimming of 0 bases on V and 0 bases on J, plus 6 bases between the germline ends. The instrument was an Illumina HiSeq 2500. TCR beta libraries were prepared by quantitative 5'-RACE with molecular barcodes. The paper's processing steps were these. Disease-linked TCR variants were identified with a new computational method built on a probabilistic model of VDJ rearrangement. The public reads were run again by TCRdb, first through fastp at Q25 and then through MiXCR, and only productive beta chains were kept. Every CDR3 protein is listed once, alongside the most common genes and DNA of its rows. What appears here as the V and J calls and clone size reflects TCRdb's work, not the paper's. Recorded for this sample are over 600,000 distinct CDR3 sequences; 19% of them occurred a single time. The ten largest make up 15% to 20% of the sample.

The chain joins TRBV4-3 to TRBJ2-7; no D gene can be assigned with confidence. The receptor was isolated from a male donor with ankylosing spondylitis. Sequencing used blood, either unsorted or a sorted T cell fraction (not recorded which). The base sequence is TGCGCCAGCAGCCAAGATTTCAGCTCCTACGAGCAGTACTTC. It is translated as CASSQDFSSYEQYF.